The clone carrying this T cell receptor (beta chain) was counted a few times. Antigen specificity is unknown. Each CDR3 protein gets one entry after TCRdb re-called the 5' RACE reads with MiXCR. Altogether about 400,000 distinct CDR3 sequences are present, 15% to 20% being singletons, with the ten largest covering 20% to 25%. The data are from a study of T-cell memory formation after mild COVID-19. Study as a whole: TCR clusters largely stayed donor specific.

Whole-study results and caveats: For contracting clones, CD4+ ones sat mainly in CM and EM, CD8+ in EMRA.

This sequence originates from a young man who had mild COVID-19 (a few samples of this study predate the infection). Cell type and time point are not known. The sequenced material came from PBMCs or a T cell subset sorted from them (not recorded which).

CDR3: CASNDPLRQPQHF. The CDR3, as DNA: TGTGCCAGTAACGACCCATTGCGGCAGCCCCAGCATTTT. The gene calls are TRBV19 and TRBJ1-5; D not certain. This CDR3 contains 13 residues. Germline lookup yields CDR1 LNHDA and CDR2 SQIVND (reference sequence). Trimming removed 7 bases from V and 7 bases from J, with 14 bases in between.